These 21 T cell receptor beta chains came from one sample sequenced in a study of CD8 T cells in ankylosing spondylitis. TCRdb reanalysed the 5' RACE reads using MiXCR and keeps one entry per CDR3 protein. The table lists roughly 400,000 distinct CDR3 sequences, around 24% of them singletons. Findings of the study overall: A TCR beta motif of fewer than ten highly homologous variants seemed to mark ankylosing spondylitis blood.

What these receptors recognize is not known. Sequencing was carried out using blood, either unsorted or a sorted T cell fraction (not recorded which). The receptors here all came from a male donor with ankylosing spondylitis.

This rearrangement joins TRBV4-3 to TRBJ1-5; D is ambiguous. The CDR3 runs 15 residues. The V gene lost 0 bases and the J gene lost 0 bases, with 6 bases spanning the gap. Germline lookup yields CDR1 LGHNA and CDR2 YSLEER. The CDR3 DNA reads as TGCGCCAGCAGCCAAGAACGTTATAGCAATCAGCCCCAGCATTTT. Its protein product is CASSQERYSNQPQHF.

V gene TRBV12-3 or TRBV12-4 combines with J gene TRBJ2-1; D unresolved. Trimming left V 6 bases short and J 0 bases short, with 15 bases between. This CDR3 is built from 16 residues. CDR3 residues: CASRAEVGSSYNEQFF. For the CDR3, the DNA is TGTGCCAGCAGGGCCGAGGTGGGAAGCTCCTACAATGAGCAGTTCTTC.

J is TRBJ2-2 and V is TRBV27, with D possibly being TRBD2 (6 bases). The CDR3 extends over 16 amino acids. Germline CDR1 reads MNHEY; CDR2 reads SMNVEV (reference sequence). V was trimmed by 10 bases and J by 5 bases, leaving 23 bases between them. The CDR3 here is CAIGEVADPGTGELFF. DNA for the CDR3: TGTGCCATCGGGGAGGTGGCAGACCCGGGGACCGGGGAGCTGTTTTTT.

This clonotype was counted a single time. V is TRBV7-2 and J is TRBJ1-2; D gene uncertain. Per the germline V gene, CDR1 is SGHTA and CDR2 is FQGNSA. The CDR3 has 15 residues. Trimming removed 1 base at V and 4 bases at J, with 13 bases between. The CDR3 DNA reads TGTGCCAGCAGCTTAGTCTCGTCGGAGCGCTATGGCTACACCTTC. Its translation: CASSLVSSERYGYTF.

The genes are TRBV15 and TRBJ2-1; 9 nucleotides line up with TRBD2. The CDR3 is 16 amino acids. The J segment lost 2 bases and the V segment lost 3 bases, leaving 5 bases of the junction unmatched. CDR1 is LNHNV, CDR2 YYDKDF, per germline (reference sequence). CDR3 protein: CATSRGAGGPYNEQFF. As DNA, the CDR3 is TGTGCCACCAGCAGGGGCGCGGGAGGGCCCTACAATGAGCAGTTCTTC.

This clonotype appeared a few times. This chain connects TRBV20-1 to TRBJ2-3, with D hard to call. V dropped 3 bases and J dropped 4 bases, with 8 bases sitting between them. The V gene's germline CDR1 is DFQATT and CDR2 SNEGSKA (reference sequence). The CDR3 is 12 residues long. CDR3 sequence (DNA): TGCAGTGCTAGGATGGAGCCAGATACGCAGTATTTT. Translated, it gives CSARMEPDTQYF.

The CDR3 loop is CAIRDSATQYF. In nucleotides, the CDR3 is TGTGCCATTAGGGATAGTGCTACGCAGTATTTT. The J gene is TRBJ2-3, the V gene TRBV10-3; no clear D gene. This CDR3 region has 11 residues. Trimming took 9 bases from V and 8 from J, leaving 12 bases between them. CDR1 is ENHRY, CDR2 SYGVKD, per germline.

The chain carries TRBV5-6 and TRBJ2-3; D may be TRBD1 or TRBD2 (5 bases each). The V end was cut by 4 bases, the J end by 4 bases, with 19 bases between. This CDR3 has 16 residues. CDR1 and CDR2 from the germline V gene are SGHDT and YYEEEE. CDR3 DNA sequence: TGTGCCAGCAGCGCCTCCCGAACCAGAGGGGCAGATACGCAGTATTTT. It encodes CASSASRTRGADTQYF. The full variable domain, rest sourced from reference TRBV5-6 and TRBJ2-3, is DAGVTQSPTHLIKTRGQQVTLRCSPKSGHDTVSWYQQALGQGPQFIFQYYEEEERQRGNFPDRFSGHQFPNYSSELNVNALLLGDSALYLCASSASRTRGADTQYFGPGTRLTVL.

This clonotype has just a few counts. This chain connects TRBV5-1 to TRBJ2-7; 7 nucleotides match TRBD2. J gave up 11 bases and V 4 bases, and 18 bases lay outside the gene matches. CDR3 length: 15 amino acids. The germline gives CDR1 SGHRS, CDR2 YFSETQ. DNA for the CDR3: TGCGCCAGCAGCATCGAGCCTAGCGGACTGAGGGGAAAGTACTTC. Translation: CASSIEPSGLRGKYF.

This clonotype was observed a handful of times. The chain uses TRBV20-1 and TRBJ2-1; D is unclear. The CDR3 contains 14 residues. Trimming took 3 bases from V and 0 from J, leaving 9 bases between them. Germline V gives CDR1 DFQATT, CDR2 SNEGSKA (reference sequence). The DNA of the CDR3 is TGCAGTGCTAGGGGCAGGAGCTCCTACAATGAGCAGTTCTTC. It translates to CSARGRSSYNEQFF.

The chain carries TRBV11-3 and TRBJ2-3, with TRBD1 identical over 7 bases. The trim removed 5 bases at V and 4 bases at J, leaving 6 bases unmatched. Germline V lookup: CDR1 SGHNT, CDR2 YENEEA. This CDR3 has 14 residues. The CDR3 here is CASSPHRGADTQYF. DNA for the CDR3: TGTGCCAGCAGCCCCCACAGGGGAGCAGATACGCAGTATTTT.

The chain is built from TRBV5-1 and TRBJ2-4; TRBD2 agrees at 7 bases. Germline V gene data show CDR1 as SGHRS and CDR2 as YFSETQ. V lost 2 bases and J lost 2; bases outside the gene matches: 1. This CDR3 is 14 amino acids long. In nucleotides, the CDR3 is TGCGCCAGCAGCTTCGGGGGGTCCAAAAACATTCAGTACTTC. Translation: CASSFGGSKNIQYF.

The rearrangement uses TRBV11-2 and TRBJ2-7, with a possible D match to TRBD2 (5 bases). In germline, CDR1 is SGHAT, CDR2 FQNNGV. CDR3 length equals 13 residues. V shed 5 bases and J shed 2 bases, with 10 bases lying between them. The CDR3 reads CASSPGSTYEQYF. For the CDR3, the DNA is TGTGCCAGCAGCCCGGGGAGTACCTACGAGCAGTACTTC.

The rearrangement links TRBV4-1 to TRBJ1-4, with D unclear. Trimming shortened V by 8 bases and J by 0 bases, and 13 bases separated the two germline ends. The CDR3 runs 15 residues. Per germline, CDR1 MGHRA and CDR2 YSYEKL. CDR3 nucleotides: TGCGCCAGCGGGAGGGCACGGACAACTAATGAAAAACTGTTTTTT. Amino acids: CASGRARTTNEKLFF.

This clonotype was seen at least ten times. The chain is built from TRBV6-5 and TRBJ1-5; tentative D call: TRBD1 (6 bases). Germline CDR1 is MNHEY and CDR2 is SVGAGI. V shed 2 bases and J shed 2 bases, with 10 bases lying between them. The CDR3 sequence is 15 residues long. Here the CDR3 reads CASSYGSGGNQPQHF. The CDR3 region has the DNA TGTGCCAGCAGTTACGGGTCAGGGGGCAATCAGCCCCAGCATTTT.

This rearrangement joins TRBV5-6 to TRBJ2-6, with no clear D. CDR3 size: 14 residues. The germline V gene encodes CDR1 SGHDT and CDR2 YYEEEE. Trimming shortened V by 0 bases and J by 10 bases, and 11 bases separated the two germline ends. The chain's CDR3 is CASSLVGATNVLTF. In DNA form, the CDR3 reads TGTGCCAGCAGCTTGGTAGGTGCGACAAACGTCCTGACTTTC.

This clonotype was seen a few times. The V and J genes are TRBV12-3 or TRBV12-4 and TRBJ2-1; 10 nucleotides line up with TRBD2. V lost 1 base to trimming and J lost 6 bases; unmatched junction nucleotides: 18. The CDR3 contains 20 residues. CDR3 coding DNA: TGTGCCAGCAGTTTAGTGACAGGGTACCTAACTAGCGGGACATTCAATGAGCAGTTCTTC. Its translation is CASSLVTGYLTSGTFNEQFF.

V usage is TRBV24-1 and J usage is TRBJ2-3, with 7 bases aligning to TRBD1. CDR1 KGHDR and CDR2 SFDVKD come from the germline V gene. V shed 9 bases, J shed 0 bases, and the junction held 11 bases outside the gene matches. This CDR3 region has 16 residues. This CDR3 reads CATSHTGDTSTDTQYF. In DNA form, the CDR3 reads TGTGCCACCTCTCATACAGGGGATACTAGCACAGATACGCAGTATTTT.

This rearrangement joins TRBV28 to TRBJ1-5; D possibly corresponds to TRBD1 (6 bases). This CDR3 spans 18 amino acids. Germline CDR1 is MDHEN and CDR2 is SYDVKM. The ends were cut back, 0 bases at V and 5 bases at J, with 20 bases in the middle. The CDR3 loop reads CASSLWLLGARSDQPQHF. In nucleotides, the CDR3 is TGTGCCAGCAGTTTATGGTTGTTGGGGGCCCGCTCGGATCAGCCCCAGCATTTT.

Ten or more counts support this clonotype. V and J are TRBV20-1 and TRBJ2-1; 8 bases agree with TRBD2. The junction had 4 bases not matched to a gene; V was cut back by 2 bases and J by 4 bases. The CDR3 loop spans 14 amino acids. Per germline, CDR1 DFQATT and CDR2 SNEGSKA (reference sequence). CDR3 sequence (DNA): TGCAGTGCTAGAAGCTCGGGAGGGTACAATGAGCAGTTCTTC. This encodes CSARSSGGYNEQFF.

This clonotype was counted a few times. The V call is TRBV27, the J call TRBJ2-5; TRBD1 is a possible D gene (6 bases). CDR3 size: 12 residues. Looked up from germline, CDR1 is MNHEY and CDR2 is SMNVEV (reference sequence). V was trimmed by 5 bases and J by 5 bases, leaving 9 bases between them. This CDR3 reads CASSKTGETQYF. In nucleotides, the CDR3 is TGTGCCAGCAGTAAAACAGGGGAGACCCAGTACTTC.